This TCR beta chain was found in a study of T-cell reconstitution after alpha-beta-depleted transplantation in children. Germline assignment: CDR1 KGHSH and CDR2 LQKENI. The length of the CDR3 is 15 residues. V was pared by 6 bases and J by 5 bases, with 11 bases of the junction left unmatched. Preparation of the TCRbeta library involved a method that used unique molecular identifiers. A single record per CDR3 protein comes from TCRdb applying MiXCR to the PCR reads. The data hold fewer than 120,000 distinct CDR3 sequences, with 10% to 13% observed a single time. Ten or more counts support this clonotype.

Sequenced material: PBMCs from the stem cell graft donor, taken from the stem cell graft. This TCR came from a human donor who donated a stem cell graft to a child with acute lymphoblastic leukemia. The chain joins TRBV18 to TRBJ2-7, with 9 bases identical to TRBD2. This CDR3 is CASSRSGRRTDEQYF. The CDR3 coding sequence is TGTGCCAGCTCGCGTAGCGGGAGAAGAACTGACGAGCAGTACTTC.